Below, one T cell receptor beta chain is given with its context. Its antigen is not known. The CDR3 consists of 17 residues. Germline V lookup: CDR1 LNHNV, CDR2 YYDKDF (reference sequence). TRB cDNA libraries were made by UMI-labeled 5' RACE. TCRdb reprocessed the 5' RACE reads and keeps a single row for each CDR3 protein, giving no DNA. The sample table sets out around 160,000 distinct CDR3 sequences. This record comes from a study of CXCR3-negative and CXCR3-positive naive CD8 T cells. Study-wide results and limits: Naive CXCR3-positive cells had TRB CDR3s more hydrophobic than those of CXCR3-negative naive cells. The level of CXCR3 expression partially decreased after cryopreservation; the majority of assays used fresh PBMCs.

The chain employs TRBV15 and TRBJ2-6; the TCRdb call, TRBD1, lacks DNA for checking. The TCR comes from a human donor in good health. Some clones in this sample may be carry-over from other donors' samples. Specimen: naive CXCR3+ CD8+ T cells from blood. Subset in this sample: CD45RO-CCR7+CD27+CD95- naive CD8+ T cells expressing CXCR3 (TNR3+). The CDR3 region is CATSRDLTASGANVLTF. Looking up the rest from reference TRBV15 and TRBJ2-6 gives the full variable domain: DAMVIQNPRYQVTQFGKPVTLSCSQTLNHNVMYWYQQKSSQAPKLLFHYYDKDFNNEADTPDNFQSRRPNTSFCFLDIRSPGLGDTAMYLCATSRDLTASGANVLTFGAGSRLTVL.